The clone carrying this TCR beta chain occurred a few times. Its antigen is still unknown. V lost 8 bases and J lost 0; bases outside the gene matches: 16. The CDR3 loop spans 19 amino acids. Germline V gene data show CDR1 as MNHEY and CDR2 as SVGEGT. A second PCR, run for about 7 to 11 cycles, used a sample-barcoded 5' primer plus a J-beta primer mix. Researchers report that a template-switch adaptor with 12 random nucleotides tagged each cDNA molecule. Researchers report that each sample yielded at least 2.5 million CDR3-containing paired-end reads. TCRdb recomputed calls from the 5' RACE reads with MiXCR, one row per CDR3 protein. The table has hundreds of thousands of distinct CDR3 sequences, 56% seen once. The sample is drawn from a study of blood T cells in healthy people across ages. Broader study findings: Any conclusive comparison of naive versus antigen-experienced cells was prevented by using unsorted PBMCs. Shifts in expanded clonotypes may have been confounded by donor CMV status, which was unknown.

The rearrangement uses TRBV6-2 or TRBV6-3 and TRBJ2-3, with 11 nucleotides matching TRBD2. Sequenced material: blood. The clonotype comes from a man in his forties in good health. CDR3 nucleotides: TGTGCCAGCCGTACCCCGTCTATTCGGACTAGCGGGAGCACAGATACGCAGTATTTT. This encodes CASRTPSIRTSGSTDTQYF.